This T cell receptor (beta chain) emerged from a study of cytomegalovirus exposure and HLA in healthy donors. The CDR3 is 15 residues long. Trimming took 8 bases from V and 5 from J; bases not matched to a gene: 9. Germline CDR1 is SEHNR and CDR2 is FQNEAQ (reference sequence). The study ran its PCR with 60 Vbeta and 13 Jbeta primers. TCRdb keeps only in-frame clones here, not all; method: immunoSEQ multiplex PCR. The sample has around 200,000 clones; roughly 80% are singletons. Sequenced material: PBMCs. This sequence was found in a woman aged 50 to 60 in good health and CMV-seropositive. This chain connects TRBV7-9 to TRBJ1-4; 9 bases agree with TRBD1. In DNA form, the CDR3 reads TGTGCCAGCGGAACTCCCGGGACAGGGAATGAAAAACTGTTTTTT. Translation: CASGTPGTGNEKLFF.